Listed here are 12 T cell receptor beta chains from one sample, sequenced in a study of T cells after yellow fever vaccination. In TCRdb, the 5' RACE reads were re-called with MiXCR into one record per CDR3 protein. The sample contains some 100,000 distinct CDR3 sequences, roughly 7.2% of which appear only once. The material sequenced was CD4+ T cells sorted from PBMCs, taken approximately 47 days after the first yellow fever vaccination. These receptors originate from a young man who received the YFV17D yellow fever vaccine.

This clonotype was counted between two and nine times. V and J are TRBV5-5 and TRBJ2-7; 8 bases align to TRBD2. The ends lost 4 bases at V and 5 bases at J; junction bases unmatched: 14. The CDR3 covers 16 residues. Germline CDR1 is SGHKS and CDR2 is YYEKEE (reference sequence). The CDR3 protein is CASSPTGGGRVHEQYV. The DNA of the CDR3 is TGTGCCAGCAGCCCGACCGGGGGGGGACGTGTTCACGAGCAGTACGTC.

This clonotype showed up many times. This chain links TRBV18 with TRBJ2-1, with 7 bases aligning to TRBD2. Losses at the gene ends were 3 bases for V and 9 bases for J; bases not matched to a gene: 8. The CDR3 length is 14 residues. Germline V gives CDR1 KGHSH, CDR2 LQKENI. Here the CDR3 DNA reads TGTGCCAGCTCACCCGTCAGCGGGGAAGTTGAGCAGTTCTTC. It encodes CASSPVSGEVEQFF.

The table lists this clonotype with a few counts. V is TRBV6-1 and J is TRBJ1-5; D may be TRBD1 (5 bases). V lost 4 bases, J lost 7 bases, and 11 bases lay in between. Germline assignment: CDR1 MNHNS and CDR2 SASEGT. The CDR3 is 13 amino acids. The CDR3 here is CASSVQGRQPQHF. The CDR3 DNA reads TGTGCCAGCAGTGTCCAGGGAAGGCAGCCCCAGCATTTT.

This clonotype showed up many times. The CDR3 coding sequence is TGCGCCAGCAGCTTGGAGGGTGCGGGGTACAATGAGCAGTTCTTC. Amino acids: CASSLEGAGYNEQFF. The V gene is TRBV5-1, the J gene TRBJ2-1; perhaps TRBD2 as D (6 bases). CDR1 is SGHRS and CDR2 is YFSETQ in the germline V gene. The V and J ends lost 0 bases and 4 bases respectively, with 11 bases between them. The CDR3 runs 15 residues.

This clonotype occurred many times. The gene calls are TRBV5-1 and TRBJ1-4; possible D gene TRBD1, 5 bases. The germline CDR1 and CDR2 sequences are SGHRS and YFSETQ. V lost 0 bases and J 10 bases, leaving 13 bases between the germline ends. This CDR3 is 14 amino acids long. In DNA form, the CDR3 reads TGCGCCAGCAGCTTGGACGGGGGAGTCGGAAAACTGTTTTTT. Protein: CASSLDGGVGKLFF.

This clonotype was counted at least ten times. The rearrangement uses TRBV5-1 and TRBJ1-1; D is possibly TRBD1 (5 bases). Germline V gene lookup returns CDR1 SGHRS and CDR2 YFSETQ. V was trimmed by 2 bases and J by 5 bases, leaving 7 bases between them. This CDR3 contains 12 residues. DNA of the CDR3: TGCGCCAGCAGCTTTGGGGGGACTGAAGCTTTCTTT. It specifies CASSFGGTEAFF.

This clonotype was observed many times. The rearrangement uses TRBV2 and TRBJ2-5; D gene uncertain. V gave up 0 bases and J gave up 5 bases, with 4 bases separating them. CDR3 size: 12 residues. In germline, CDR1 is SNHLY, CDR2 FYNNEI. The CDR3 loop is CASSEARETQYF. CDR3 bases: TGTGCCAGCAGTGAAGCGCGGGAGACCCAGTACTTC.

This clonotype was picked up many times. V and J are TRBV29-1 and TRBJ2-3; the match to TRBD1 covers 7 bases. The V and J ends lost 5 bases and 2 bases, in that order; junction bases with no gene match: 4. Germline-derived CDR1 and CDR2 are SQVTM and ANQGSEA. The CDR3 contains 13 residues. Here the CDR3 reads CSVSGQTTDTQYF. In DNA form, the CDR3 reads TGCAGCGTTTCGGGACAGACCACAGATACGCAGTATTTT.

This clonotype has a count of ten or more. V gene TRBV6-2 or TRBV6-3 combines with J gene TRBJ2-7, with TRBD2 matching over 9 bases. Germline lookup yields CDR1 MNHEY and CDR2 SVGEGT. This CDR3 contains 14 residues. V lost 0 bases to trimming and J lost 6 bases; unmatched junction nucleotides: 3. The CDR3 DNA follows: TGTGCCAGCAGTTACTCGGGGACTAGCCGCGAGCAGTACGTC. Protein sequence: CASSYSGTSREQYV.

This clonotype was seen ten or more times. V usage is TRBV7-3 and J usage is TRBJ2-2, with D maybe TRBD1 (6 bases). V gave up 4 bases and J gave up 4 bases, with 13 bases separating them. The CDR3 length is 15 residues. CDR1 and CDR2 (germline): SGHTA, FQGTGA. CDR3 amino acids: CASSSQGRGTGELFF. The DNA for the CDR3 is TGTGCCAGCAGCTCCCAGGGGCGTGGCACCGGGGAGCTGTTTTTT. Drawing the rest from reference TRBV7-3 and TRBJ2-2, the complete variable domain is GAGVSQTPSNKVTEKGKYVELRCDPISGHTALYWYRQSLGQGPEFLIYFQGTGAADDSGLPNDRFFAVRPEGSVSTLKIQRTERGDSAVYLCASSSQGRGTGELFFGEGSRLTVL.

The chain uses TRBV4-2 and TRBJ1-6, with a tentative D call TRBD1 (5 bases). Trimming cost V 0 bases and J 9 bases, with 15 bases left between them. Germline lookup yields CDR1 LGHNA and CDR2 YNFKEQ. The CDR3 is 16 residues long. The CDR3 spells CASSQEIKGLTSPLHF. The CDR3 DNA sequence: TGTGCCAGCAGCCAAGAAATAAAGGGACTAACTTCACCCCTCCACTTT.

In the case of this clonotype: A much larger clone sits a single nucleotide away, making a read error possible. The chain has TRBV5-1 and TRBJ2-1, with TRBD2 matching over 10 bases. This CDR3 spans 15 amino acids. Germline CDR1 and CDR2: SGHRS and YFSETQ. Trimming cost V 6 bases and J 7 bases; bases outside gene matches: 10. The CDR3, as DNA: TGCGCCAGCATATATAGCGGGGGGACCATGAATGAGCAGTTCTTC. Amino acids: CASIYSGGTMNEQFF.